This passage covers 20 T cell receptor beta chains from one sample sequenced in a study of T cell responses to AZD1222 COVID-19 vaccine. Produced via immunoSEQ multiplex PCR; TCRdb's table is partial and in-frame only. The sample lists 90,000 or so clones; about 91% were seen once. The material was peripheral blood, obtained 28 days after the second AZD1222 dose. The receptor set was obtained from an adult who received the AZD1222 COVID-19 vaccine.

This chain joins TRBV7-9 and TRBJ1-2; possibly TRBD1 for D (6 bases). Looked up from germline, CDR1 is SEHNR and CDR2 is FQNEAQ (reference sequence). Trimming stripped 5 bases from V and 2 bases from J, with 15 bases between. This CDR3 comprises 15 residues. In DNA form, the CDR3 reads TGTGCCAGCAGCCATAGGACAGATCGCAACTATGGCTACACCTTC. It specifies CASSHRTDRNYGYTF.

This clone was recorded once. The chain has TRBV7-9 and TRBJ1-2; D is ambiguous. Looked up from germline, CDR1 is SEHNR and CDR2 is FQNEAQ (reference sequence). The length of the CDR3 is 13 residues. Trimming took off 5 bases at V and 6 bases at J, with 13 bases between the two ends. The CDR3: CASSLSAGHGYTF. CDR3 in DNA: TGTGCCAGCAGCCTCTCTGCCGGTCATGGCTACACCTTC. The complete variable domain, with remaining parts taken from reference TRBV7-9 and TRBJ1-2, reads DTGVSQNPRHKITKRGQNVTFRCDPISEHNRLYWYRQTLGQGPEFLTYFQNEAQLEKSRLLSDRFSAERPKGSFSTLEIQRTEQGDSAMYLCASSLSAGHGYTFGSGTRLTVV.

This chain uses TRBV5-1 with TRBJ2-5, with D maybe TRBD1 (5 bases). The CDR3 extends over 14 amino acids. The germline V gene has CDR1 SGHRS and CDR2 YFSETQ. Trimming removed 2 bases from V and 2 bases from J, with 10 bases in between. Here the CDR3 DNA reads TGCGCCAGCAGCTTCTCAGGGCAACAAGAGACCCAGTACTTC. This encodes CASSFSGQQETQYF.

This clone has only one observation. The chain combines TRBV9 with TRBJ2-3, with 9 bases fitting TRBD2. This CDR3 region has 16 residues. Unmatched junction bases numbered 5, after V lost 3 bases and J lost 0 bases. Germline assignment: CDR1 SGDLS and CDR2 YYNGEE. CDR3 sequence reads: CASSGTSGLSTDTQYF. For the CDR3, the DNA is TGTGCCAGCAGCGGAACTAGCGGGCTAAGCACAGATACGCAGTATTTT.

The chain combines TRBV19 with TRBJ2-1, with no clear D. V gave up 3 bases and J gave up 7 bases, with 10 bases separating them. Per the germline V gene, CDR1 is LNHDA and CDR2 is SQIVND (reference sequence). The length of the CDR3 is 13 residues. The CDR3: CASSISLWNEQFF. CDR3 nucleotide sequence: TGTGCCAGTAGTATTAGTTTGTGGAATGAGCAGTTCTTC.

Worth noting for this clone: At one end the junction does not follow the germline gene, possibly because of a read error. V is TRBV7-7 and J is TRBJ1-6, with D possibly matching TRBD1 (6 bases). The CDR3 is 14 residues long. Germline V gene data show CDR1 as SSHAT and CDR2 as FNYEAQ (reference sequence). CDR3 nucleotide sequence: TGTGCTAGCAGCTTATCGGGACAAAATTCACCCCTCCACTTT. Translated: CASSLSGQNSPLHF.

The table lists this clone with a count of one. This rearrangement joins TRBV27 to TRBJ1-2, with 8 bases that match TRBD1. The V and J ends lost 6 bases and 4 bases, in that order; junction bases with no gene match: 13. In germline, CDR1 is MNHEY, CDR2 SMNVEV (reference sequence). The CDR3 runs to 16 residues. The CDR3 bases are TGTGCCAGCAGCCTAGACCGGACAGGGCCTTCCTATGGCTACACCTTC. Protein: CASSLDRTGPSYGYTF.

As for this clone: The junction departs from the called germline gene at one end, perhaps through a read error. The CDR3 region is CASSPRQKRRANTKAFF. The CDR3 DNA follows: TGTGCCAGCAGTCCGCGACAAAAGAGGCGGGCTAACACTAAAGCTTTCTTT. This sequence joins TRBV28 and TRBJ1-1; no clear D gene. Germline-derived CDR1 and CDR2 are MDHEN and SYDVKM. This CDR3 region has 17 residues.

This rearrangement joins TRBV7-2 to TRBJ2-1, with 7 bases fitting TRBD1. The germline V gene has CDR1 SGHTA and CDR2 FQGNSA. This CDR3 region has 16 residues. V shed 5 bases, J shed 0 bases, and the junction held 7 bases outside the gene matches. The chain's CDR3 is CASSKQQGPSYNEQFF. The CDR3 nucleotides read TGTGCCAGCAGCAAACAACAGGGGCCCTCCTACAATGAGCAGTTCTTC. The whole variable domain, filled in from reference TRBV7-2 and TRBJ2-1, reads GAGVSQSPSNKVTEKGKDVELRCDPISGHTALYWYRQSLGQGLEFLIYFQGNSAPDKSGLPSDRFSAERTGGSVSTLTIQRTQQEDSAVYLCASSKQQGPSYNEQFFGPGTRLTVL.

The rearrangement uses TRBV11-3 and TRBJ2-3; a weak D match, TRBD2 (5 bases). V was clipped by 7 bases and J by 2 bases, with 22 bases between them. Germline CDR1 is SGHNT and CDR2 is YENEEA. The CDR3 has 17 amino acids. The CDR3 loop reads CASKRISGGPHTDTQYF. As DNA, the CDR3 is TGTGCCAGCAAGAGGATCTCTGGAGGACCGCACACAGATACGCAGTATTTT.

This clone was observed once. The chain is built from TRBV18 and TRBJ1-1; 7 bases align to TRBD1. Germline V CDR1 and CDR2: KGHSH, LQKENI. The CDR3 extends over 15 amino acids. Trimming at V came to 3 bases and at J to 0 bases, leaving 4 bases not matched to a gene. CDR3 DNA sequence: TGTGCCAGCTCACCTGTACAGGGGATGAACACTGAAGCTTTCTTT. The encoded protein is CASSPVQGMNTEAFF.

V is TRBV18 and J is TRBJ2-1; 10 positions match TRBD1. The CDR3 covers 16 residues. Trimming cost V 2 bases and J 7 bases; bases outside gene matches: 8. CDR1 is KGHSH and CDR2 is LQKENI in the germline V gene. CDR3 nucleotide sequence: TGTGCCAGCTCACCATCCGGGACAGGGGTGGGTAATGAGCAGTTCTTC. Translation gives CASSPSGTGVGNEQFF.

The chain has TRBV19 and TRBJ1-5; possible D gene TRBD1, 5 bases. Germline V gene sequence: CDR1 LNHDA, CDR2 SQIVND (reference sequence). V lost 5 bases to trimming and J lost 2 bases, with 16 bases between them. The CDR3 is 16 residues long. CDR3 loop: CASSSQRGFGNQPQHF. CDR3 bases: TGTGCCAGTAGTTCCCAGCGGGGGTTTGGCAATCAGCCCCAGCATTTT.

This clone was counted once. This chain joins TRBV7-9 and TRBJ1-2; D is undetermined. The CDR3 runs 12 residues. The V and J ends lost 0 bases and 7 bases respectively, with 6 bases between them. Germline values: CDR1 SEHNR, CDR2 FQNEAQ (reference sequence). The CDR3 DNA is TGTGCCAGCAGCTTAGCGTCTGGTGGCTACACCTTC. Its protein is CASSLASGGYTF.

The CDR3 region is CASSQGSGGVWDTGELFF. CDR3 DNA sequence: TGCGCCAGCAGCCAAGGATCAGGGGGTGTGTGGGACACCGGGGAGCTGTTTTTT. The chain combines TRBV4-1 with TRBJ2-2, with 7 bases aligning to TRBD1. Unmatched junction bases numbered 11, after V lost 1 base and J lost 3 bases. Germline assignment: CDR1 MGHRA and CDR2 YSYEKL. The CDR3 spans 18 residues.

The chain has TRBV24-1 and TRBJ1-2; D unclear. This CDR3 spans 13 amino acids. With 5 bases removed from V and 1 base from J, the gap between germline ends came to 7 bases. Germline CDR1 reads KGHDR; CDR2 reads SFDVKD. CDR3 amino acids: CATSGSVNYGYTF. CDR3 bases: TGTGCCACCAGTGGTTCGGTTAACTATGGCTACACCTTC.

This chain connects TRBV7-2 to TRBJ1-1; TRBD1 matches 9 bases. The CDR3 extends over 14 amino acids. Germline loops: CDR1 SGHTA, CDR2 FQGNSA. The V gene end was trimmed by 11 bases and the J gene end by 4 bases; junction bases not matched to a gene: 11. CDR3 nucleotide sequence: TGTGCCGGAGCGCCGGGACAGGGCTTCACTGAAGCTTTCTTT. It specifies CAGAPGQGFTEAFF. The whole variable domain, filled in from reference TRBV7-2 and TRBJ1-1, reads GAGVSQSPSNKVTEKGKDVELRCDPISGHTALYWYRQSLGQGLEFLIYFQGNSAPDKSGLPSDRFSAERTGGSVSTLTIQRTQQEDSAVYLCAGAPGQGFTEAFFGQGTRLTVV.

The rearrangement uses TRBV28 and TRBJ1-6; TRBD1 matches 9 bases. This CDR3 is built from 16 residues. CDR1 and CDR2 (germline): MDHEN, SYDVKM. After removal of 3 bases from V and 10 bases from J, the junction contained 10 bases not matched to a gene. This chain's CDR3 is CASSFHTGQGRSPLHF. The DNA for the CDR3 is TGTGCCAGCAGTTTTCATACGGGACAGGGCCGCTCACCCCTCCACTTT.

The chain couples TRBV7-2 to TRBJ1-3; the match to TRBD1 covers 9 bases. Germline V CDR1 and CDR2: SGHTA, FQGNSA. The CDR3 runs 15 residues. V shed 5 bases, J shed 1 base, and the junction held 3 bases outside the gene matches. The CDR3 protein is CASSPTGGSGNTIYF. CDR3 DNA sequence: TGTGCCAGCAGCCCGACAGGGGGTTCTGGAAACACCATATATTTT. Looking up the rest from reference TRBV7-2 and TRBJ1-3 gives the full variable domain: GAGVSQSPSNKVTEKGKDVELRCDPISGHTALYWYRQSLGQGLEFLIYFQGNSAPDKSGLPSDRFSAERTGGSVSTLTIQRTQQEDSAVYLCASSPTGGSGNTIYFGEGSWLTVV.

The rearrangement links TRBV24-1 to TRBJ1-1, with no clear D. The CDR3 extends over 12 amino acids. CDR1 and CDR2 from the germline V gene are KGHDR and SFDVKD. The germline V and J ends were trimmed by 10 bases and 0 bases, with 8 bases remaining between them. The chain's CDR3 is CATGQMNTEAFF. As DNA, the CDR3 is TGTGCCACAGGGCAGATGAACACTGAAGCTTTCTTT.